Listed below are T cell receptor beta chains from one sample, sequenced in a study of cytomegalovirus exposure and HLA in healthy donors. The assay was immunoSEQ multiplex PCR, and TCRdb's table has in-frame clones only and misses some. The sample has some 45,000 clones, about two thirds seen once. The specimen sequenced was PBMCs. These receptors were obtained from a woman aged 25 to 45 in good health and CMV-seronegative. CDR3s include the opening cysteine and the closing phenylalanine or tryptophan. The order of the fields is J gene, D gene, V gene, clone size, CDR3 protein, CDR3 DNA. A D gene is named only where the DNA matches it firmly. Only part of the rows carry a size: once, few, many, or a class if the clone is expanded.

>TRBJ2-7|TRBD2|TRBV6-6|few
CASRGLAGVEQYF
TGTGCCAGCAGGGGACTAGCGGGGGTTGAGCAGTACTTC
>TRBJ2-7|.|TRBV11-2|.
CASSAIPTSSYEQYF
TGTGCCAGCAGCGCAATACCGACTAGCTCCTACGAGCAGTACTTC
>TRBJ2-7|.|TRBV6-5|.
CASRPPSGPYEQYF
TGTGCCAGCAGGCCTCCCTCAGGGCCTTACGAGCAGTACTTC
>TRBJ1-1|.|TRBV13|.
CASSLLSRNTEAFF
TGTGCCAGCAGCTTATTATCGAGGAACACTGAAGCTTTCTTT
>TRBJ2-7|.|TRBV7-2|.
CASSFRRGYEQYF
TGTGCCAGCAGCTTCCGGCGGGGTTACGAGCAGTACTTC
>TRBJ2-7|.|TRBV19|.
CASNGGPHSYEQYF
TGTGCCAGTAACGGCGGGCCCCACTCCTACGAGCAGTACTTC
>TRBJ2-1|TRBD2|TRBV6-6|once
CASSLTSGAGGEQFF
TGTGCCAGCAGCCTCACTAGCGGGGCGGGTGGAGAGCAGTTCTTC
>TRBJ2-3|TRBD1|TRBV5-4|.
CASSLAGGMDTQYF
TGTGCCAGCAGCTTGGCAGGGGGCATGGATACGCAGTATTTT
>TRBJ2-3|.|TRBV11-2|few
CASSLVSDTQYF
TGTGCCAGCAGCTTAGTATCAGATACGCAGTATTTT
>TRBJ1-1|TRBD1|TRBV29-1|.
CSVWDLRDRVAFF
TGCAGCGTGTGGGATCTGCGGGACAGGGTAGCTTTCTTT
>TRBJ1-4|.|TRBV4-1|.
CASRHDRTEPNEKLFF
TGCGCCAGCAGACACGACCGGACAGAACCTAATGAAAAACTGTTTTTT
>TRBJ1-5|TRBD1|TRBV30|.
CAWSNRGDQPQHF
TGTGCCTGGAGCAACAGGGGAGATCAGCCCCAGCATTTT
>TRBJ2-5|.|TRBV19|.
CASSSGLPGETQYF
TGTGCCAGTAGTTCGGGACTCCCTGGCGAGACCCAGTACTTC
>TRBJ2-5|TRBD2|TRBV7-9|.
CASSPQGLAGEETQYF
TGTGCCAGCAGCCCTCAGGGACTAGCGGGTGAAGAGACCCAGTACTTC
>TRBJ2-2|.|TRBV7-9|once
CASSLAGGTGELFF
TGTGCCAGCAGCTTAGCAGGGGGCACCGGGGAGCTGTTTTTT
>TRBJ1-3|TRBD1|TRBV7-2|.
CASSFQGAGNTIYF
TGTGCCAGCAGCTTTCAGGGGGCTGGAAACACCATATATTTT
>TRBJ2-4|.|TRBV29-1|.
CSVGAGINIQYF
TGCAGCGTTGGGGCGGGGATAAACATTCAGTACTTC
>TRBJ2-7|.|TRBV6-1|once
CASSLPGGGSYEQYF
TGTGCCAGCAGTCTCCCAGGGGGAGGTTCCTACGAGCAGTACTTC
>TRBJ2-5|.|TRBV27|.
CASSSAGGETQYF
TGTGCCAGCAGCTCCGCGGGTGGTGAGACCCAGTACTTC
>TRBJ2-3|TRBD2|TRBV29-1|few
CSAAKAGGLGDTQYF
TGCAGCGCTGCTAAGGCGGGGGGGCTTGGTGATACGCAGTATTTT
>TRBJ2-7|.|TRBV18|once
CASSPHERGEQYF
TGTGCCAGCTCACCCCACGAAAGGGGCGAGCAGTACTTC
>TRBJ1-1|.|TRBV19|.
CASSPGNTEAFF
TGTGCCAGTAGTCCGGGGAACACTGAAGCTTTCTTT
>TRBJ2-2|.|TRBV5-1|.
CASSTQWGASGTGELFF
TGCGCCAGCAGCACACAGTGGGGGGCTAGCGGAACCGGGGAGCTGTTTTTT
>TRBJ2-3|TRBD2|TRBV5-1|.
CASSFGGLAGAKTDTQYF
TGCGCCAGCAGCTTTGGAGGACTAGCGGGGGCTAAGACAGATACGCAGTATTTT
>TRBJ1-4|.|TRBV29-1|.
CSGGATNEKLFF
TGCAGTGGGGGGGCAACTAATGAAAAACTGTTTTTT
>TRBJ2-5|.|TRBV4-1|.
CASSQGQTNQETQYF
TGCGCCAGCAGCCAGGGTCAGACAAACCAAGAGACCCAGTACTTC
>TRBJ2-3|TRBD2|TRBV5-4|.
CASSWATSSNTQYF
TGTGCCAGCAGCTGGGCGACTAGCTCAAATACGCAGTATTTT
>TRBJ2-5|TRBD2|TRBV4-1|.
CASSQPTGTSGETQYF
TGCGCCAGCAGCCAACCGACCGGGACTAGCGGGGAGACCCAGTACTTC
>TRBJ2-5|.|TRBV11-1|.
CASSLNYQETQYF
TGTGCCAGCAGCTTAAACTACCAAGAGACCCAGTACTTC
>TRBJ1-4|.|TRBV6-1|.
CASSEHIETVKLFF
TGTGCCAGCAGTGAACACATCGAAACCGTAAAACTGTTTTTT
>TRBJ2-1|.|TRBV6-4|medium-sized
CASSDSSDYNEQFF
TGTGCCAGCAGTGACTCTAGCGACTACAATGAGCAGTTCTTC
>TRBJ1-5|.|TRBV7-2|.
CASSLVGGQRGNQPQHF
TGTGCCAGCAGCTTAGTTGGGGGCCAGAGGGGCAATCAGCCCCAGCATTTT
>TRBJ2-7|TRBD1|TRBV28|once
CASSGQGAGAYEQYF
TGTGCCAGCAGTGGACAGGGGGCCGGGGCCTACGAGCAGTACTTC
>TRBJ1-5|TRBD1|TRBV15|.
CATSRTGDVQPQHF
TGTGCCACCAGCAGGACAGGGGATGTTCAGCCCCAGCATTTT
>TRBJ2-2|TRBD1|TRBV11-3|.
CASSSGQGESGELFF
TGTGCCAGCAGCTCGGGACAGGGGGAATCCGGGGAGCTGTTTTTT
>TRBJ1-4|TRBD1|TRBV2|.
CASSEVGQGEGNEKLFF
TGTGCCAGCAGTGAAGTGGGACAGGGGGAAGGTAATGAAAAACTGTTTTTT
>TRBJ1-6|.|TRBV2|.
CASRTGISSYNSPLHF
TGTGCCAGCCGTACAGGGATAAGCTCCTATAATTCACCCCTCCACTTT
>TRBJ1-3|TRBD1|TRBV25-1|once
CASFPRQGYSGNTIYF
TGTGCCAGCTTCCCTCGACAGGGATACTCTGGAAACACCATATATTTT
>TRBJ1-1|.|TRBV7-2|.
CASSVTGATEAFF
TGTGCCAGCAGCGTTACAGGAGCCACTGAAGCTTTCTTT
>TRBJ1-6|.|TRBV14|once
CASSLGGTPLHF
TGTGCCAGCAGCCTCGGGGGAACACCCCTCCACTTT
>TRBJ2-3|.|TRBV7-2|.
CASSLMSGDTQYF
TGTGCCAGCAGCTTAATGTCGGGAGATACGCAGTATTTT
>TRBJ2-7|TRBD2|TRBV4-2|.
CASSTPGLGGYEQYF
TGTGCCAGCAGCACTCCCGGACTAGGTGGGTACGAGCAGTACTTC
>TRBJ1-5|.|TRBV5-1|.
CASSLVAGGSQPQHF
TGCGCCAGCAGCTTGGTGGCGGGGGGATCTCAGCCCCAGCATTTT
>TRBJ1-1|TRBD1|TRBV6-5|.
CASSLARDREAFF
TGTGCCAGCAGTTTGGCCCGGGACAGAGAAGCTTTCTTT
>TRBJ1-4|.|TRBV19|.
CASSILGQGPDDEKLFF
TGTGCCAGTAGTATACTGGGTCAGGGGCCGGACGATGAAAAACTGTTTTTT
>TRBJ2-7|TRBD1|TRBV11-2|few
CASSLNNPGGAGEQYF
TGTGCCAGCAGCTTAAATAACCCAGGGGGCGCGGGAGAGCAGTACTTC
>TRBJ1-1|TRBD1|TRBV7-8|.
CASSLVETGGSEAFF
TGTGCCAGCAGCTTAGTCGAGACAGGGGGATCTGAAGCTTTCTTT
>TRBJ1-5|.|TRBV28|.
CASTEMGRGNQPQHF
TGTGCCAGCACGGAGATGGGGAGGGGAAATCAGCCCCAGCATTTT
>TRBJ1-2|.|TRBV11-2|.
CASSLAQGYNYGYTF
TGTGCCAGCAGCTTAGCCCAGGGATACAACTATGGCTACACCTTC
>TRBJ2-7|.|TRBV7-2|medium-sized
CASSPGTDYEQYF
TGTGCCAGCAGCCCTGGGACTGATTACGAGCAGTACTTC
>TRBJ2-5|TRBD1|TRBV4-1|.
CASSQDQGVQETQYF
TGCGCCAGCAGCCAAGACCAGGGGGTCCAAGAGACCCAGTACTTC
>TRBJ2-2|TRBD2|TRBV7-2|.
CASSNSGSRSGELFF
TGTGCCAGCAGCAATAGCGGGAGTAGGTCCGGGGAGCTGTTTTTT
>TRBJ2-7|.|TRBV29-1|.
CSVGQAVGSYEQYF
TGCAGCGTTGGACAAGCGGTAGGGTCCTACGAGCAGTACTTC
>TRBJ2-1|TRBD2|TRBV30|.
CAWSRLARSYNEQFF
TGTGCCTGGAGTCGACTAGCCCGCTCCTACAATGAGCAGTTCTTC
>TRBJ1-2|.|TRBV5-1|.
CASSLAPGNYGYTF
TGCGCCAGCAGCTTGGCTCCGGGTAACTATGGCTACACCTTC
>TRBJ2-1|TRBD1|TRBV14|.
CASSPWVSRGNEQFF
TGTGCCAGCAGCCCGTGGGTTTCCAGGGGGAATGAGCAGTTCTTC
>TRBJ1-1|.|TRBV29-1|.
CSVGRGTNTEAFF
TGCAGCGTTGGGCGCGGGACGAACACTGAAGCTTTCTTT
>TRBJ1-2|.|TRBV2|.
CASNLEEIHGYTF
TGTGCCAGCAATCTAGAAGAAATCCATGGCTACACCTTC